This T cell receptor beta chain was obtained from a study of blood T cell repertoires in COVID-19. Study context: Specimens from acute and convalescent COVID-19 originated in the United States, Italy and Spain. From T cells, B-cell-depleted T cells, or PBMCs came the material, which was cDNA or gDNA.

The authors' processing: How many nucleated cells were present was estimated from reference gene primer amplification. The method was immunoSEQ multiplex PCR; TCRdb's version includes in-frame clones alone and lacks a portion of them. For V, J and clone size, that table is used; D and trimming come from the DNA. The sample carries approximately 200,000 clones, under 90% recorded once. The source of this sequence is a woman aged 60-75 years who had recovered from COVID-19. Sequencing input: peripheral blood.

Written as DNA, the CDR3 is TGTGCCAGCAGCTTGGTGGTTAGCGGGGGGCCCGGGTCCAATGAGCAGTTCTTC. Protein sequence: CASSLVVSGGPGSNEQFF. This chain connects TRBV5-4 to TRBJ2-1; TRBD2 agrees at 10 bases. This CDR3 has 18 residues. V lost 0 bases, J lost 6 bases, and 12 bases stayed unmatched. From germline, CDR1 is SGHNT and CDR2 YYREEE (reference sequence).